This T cell receptor beta chain was documented in a study of cytomegalovirus exposure and HLA in healthy donors. Looked up from germline, CDR1 is SEHNR and CDR2 is FQNEAQ (reference sequence). This CDR3 is built from 16 residues. The ends lost 5 bases at V and 6 bases at J; junction bases unmatched: 13. PCR involved 60 Vbeta and 13 Jbeta primers. The table came from immunoSEQ multiplex PCR; TCRdb's copy has only in-frame clones and leaves some out. The sample lists approximately 130,000 clones; around 81% were seen once. The receptor comes from a man in his late teens or twenties in good health and CMV-seronegative. Specimen: PBMCs. The genes are TRBV7-9 and TRBJ1-5; TRBD1 matches 7 bases. The CDR3 here is CASSPPLGQGVQPQHF. As DNA, the CDR3 is TGTGCCAGCAGCCCTCCCCTAGGGCAGGGGGTTCAGCCCCAGCATTTT.